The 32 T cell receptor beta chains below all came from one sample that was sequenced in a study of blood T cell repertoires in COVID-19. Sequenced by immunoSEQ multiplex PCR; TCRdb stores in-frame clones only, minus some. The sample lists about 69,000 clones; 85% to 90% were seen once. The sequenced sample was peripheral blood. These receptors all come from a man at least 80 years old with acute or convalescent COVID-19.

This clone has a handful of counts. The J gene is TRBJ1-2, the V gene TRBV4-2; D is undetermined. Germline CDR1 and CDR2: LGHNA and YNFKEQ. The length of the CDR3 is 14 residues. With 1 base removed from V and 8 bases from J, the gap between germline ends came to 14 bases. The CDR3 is CASSQVGREEGYTF. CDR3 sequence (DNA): TGTGCCAGCAGCCAAGTGGGAAGGGAGGAAGGCTACACCTTC.

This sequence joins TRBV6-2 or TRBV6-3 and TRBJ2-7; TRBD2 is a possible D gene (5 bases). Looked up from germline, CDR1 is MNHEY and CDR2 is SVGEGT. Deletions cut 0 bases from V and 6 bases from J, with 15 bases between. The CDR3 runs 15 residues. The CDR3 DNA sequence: TGTGCCAGCAGTTACTCGCGGGTGAGAGCGCGCGAGCAGTACTTC. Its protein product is CASSYSRVRAREQYF.

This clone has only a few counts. CDR3 bases: TGTGCCAGCCAAAGACAGGGATGGACTGAAGCTTTCTTT. It specifies CASQRQGWTEAFF. V is TRBV12-3 or TRBV12-4 and J is TRBJ1-1, with 7 bases matching TRBD1. The J segment lost 5 bases and the V segment lost 8 bases, leaving 8 bases of the junction unmatched. The CDR3 has 13 amino acids.

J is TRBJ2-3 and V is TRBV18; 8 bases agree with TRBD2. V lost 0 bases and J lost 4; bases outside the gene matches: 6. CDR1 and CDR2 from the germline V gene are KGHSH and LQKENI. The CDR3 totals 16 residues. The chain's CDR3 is CASSPPTGGPPDTQYF. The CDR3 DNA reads TGTGCCAGCTCACCACCGACGGGAGGGCCCCCAGATACGCAGTATTTT. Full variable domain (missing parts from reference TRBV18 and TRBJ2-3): NAGVMQNPRHLVRRRGQEARLRCSPMKGHSHVYWYRQLPEEGLKFMVYLQKENIIDESGMPKERFSAEFPKEGPSILRIQQVVRGDSAAYFCASSPPTGGPPDTQYFGPGTRLTVL.

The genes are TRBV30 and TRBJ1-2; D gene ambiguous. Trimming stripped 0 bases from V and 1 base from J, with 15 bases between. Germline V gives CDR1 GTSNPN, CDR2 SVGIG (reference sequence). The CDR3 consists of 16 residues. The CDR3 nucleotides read TGTGCCTGGAGTGTAACCTTTTATACTTATAACTATGGCTACACCTTC. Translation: CAWSVTFYTYNYGYTF.

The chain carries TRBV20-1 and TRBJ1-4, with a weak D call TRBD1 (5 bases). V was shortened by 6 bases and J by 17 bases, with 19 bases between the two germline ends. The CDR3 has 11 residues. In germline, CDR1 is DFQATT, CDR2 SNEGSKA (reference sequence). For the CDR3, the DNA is TGCAGTGCAAGAAAGGGACTGCACGGATTTTTT. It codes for CSARKGLHGFF.

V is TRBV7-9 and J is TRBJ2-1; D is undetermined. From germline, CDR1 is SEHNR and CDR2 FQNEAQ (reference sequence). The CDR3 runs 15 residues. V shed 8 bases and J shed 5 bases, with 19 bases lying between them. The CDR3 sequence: CASSIRPTTDNEQFF. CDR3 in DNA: TGTGCCAGCTCAATCAGGCCCACGACCGACAATGAGCAGTTCTTC.

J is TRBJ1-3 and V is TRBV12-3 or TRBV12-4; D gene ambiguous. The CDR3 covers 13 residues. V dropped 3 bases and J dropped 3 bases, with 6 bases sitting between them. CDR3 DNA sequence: TGTGCCAGCAGTTTTCGGGGTGGAAACACCATATATTTT. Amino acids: CASSFRGGNTIYF.

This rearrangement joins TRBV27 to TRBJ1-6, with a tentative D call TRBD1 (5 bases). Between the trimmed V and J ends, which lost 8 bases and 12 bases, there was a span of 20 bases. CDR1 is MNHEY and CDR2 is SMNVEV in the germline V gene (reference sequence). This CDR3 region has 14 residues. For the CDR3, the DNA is TGTGCCAGCTCCCCCCGAGCCCTAGGGGAACCCCTCCACTTT. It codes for CASSPRALGEPLHF.

The CDR3 DNA reads as TGTGCCAGCAACGGAAACCAGGGGACTGAAGCTTTCTTT. Protein: CASNGNQGTEAFF. The chain combines TRBV2 with TRBJ1-1; D is possibly TRBD1 (6 bases). Germline CDR1 is SNHLY and CDR2 is FYNNEI. The V end was cut by 7 bases, the J end by 5 bases, with 14 bases between. The CDR3 contains 13 residues.

The DNA for the CDR3 is TGTGCCAGCAGCCGTTCCCTTAGCTCCTACAATGAGCAGTTCTTC. It yields the protein CASSRSLSSYNEQFF. The genes are TRBV9 and TRBJ2-1; D ambiguous. Trimming stripped 4 bases from V and 0 bases from J, with 11 bases between. The length of the CDR3 is 15 residues. Germline V gives CDR1 SGDLS, CDR2 YYNGEE.

The CDR3 sequence is CASSSGLARGEQYF. The DNA of the CDR3 is TGTGCCAGCAGCTCTGGTCTAGCTCGGGGCGAGCAGTACTTC. J is TRBJ2-7 and V is TRBV5-5; the D gene is possibly TRBD2 (5 bases). Trimming took 3 bases from V and 6 from J, leaving 16 bases between them. The CDR3 covers 14 residues. CDR1 is SGHKS, CDR2 YYEKEE, per germline (reference sequence). The whole variable domain, filled in from reference TRBV5-5 and TRBJ2-7, reads DAGVTQSPTHLIKTRGQQVTLRCSPISGHKSVSWYQQVLGQGPQFIFQYYEKEERGRGNFPDRFSARQFPNYSSELNVNALLLGDSALYLCASSSGLARGEQYFGPGTRLTVT.

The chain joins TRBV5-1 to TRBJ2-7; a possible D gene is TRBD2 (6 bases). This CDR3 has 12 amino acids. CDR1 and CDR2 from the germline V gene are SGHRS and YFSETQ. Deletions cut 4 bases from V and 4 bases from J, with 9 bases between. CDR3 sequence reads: CASSGGIYEQYF. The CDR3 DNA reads TGCGCCAGCAGCGGGGGGATTTACGAGCAGTACTTC.

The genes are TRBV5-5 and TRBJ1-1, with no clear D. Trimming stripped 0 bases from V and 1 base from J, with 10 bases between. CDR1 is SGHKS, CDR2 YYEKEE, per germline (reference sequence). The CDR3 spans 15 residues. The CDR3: CASSLDLIRNTEAFF. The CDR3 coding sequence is TGTGCCAGCAGCTTGGATTTGATCAGGAACACTGAAGCTTTCTTT.

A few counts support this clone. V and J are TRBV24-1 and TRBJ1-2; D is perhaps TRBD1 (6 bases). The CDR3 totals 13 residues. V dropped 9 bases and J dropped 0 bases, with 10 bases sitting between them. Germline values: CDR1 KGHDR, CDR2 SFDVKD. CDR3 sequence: CATAKGANYGYTF. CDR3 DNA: TGTGCCACCGCTAAGGGGGCTAACTATGGCTACACCTTC.

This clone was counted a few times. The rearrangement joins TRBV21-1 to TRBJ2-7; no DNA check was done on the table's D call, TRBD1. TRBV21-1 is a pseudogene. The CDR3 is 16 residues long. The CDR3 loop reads CASSGKQSGTGDEQYF. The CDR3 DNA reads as TGTGCCAGCAGCGGAAAGCAGTCCGGGACAGGGGACGAGCAGTACTTC.

CDR3 DNA: TGTGCCAGCAGTGATCTAGCGGGAGCTTACAATGAGCAGTTCTTC. Translating it yields CASSDLAGAYNEQFF. The chain combines TRBV6-1 with TRBJ2-1; 10 bases agree with TRBD2. CDR1 is MNHNS and CDR2 is SASEGT in the germline V gene. There are 15 residues in the CDR3. J lost 4 bases, V lost 3 bases, and 3 bases had no gene match.

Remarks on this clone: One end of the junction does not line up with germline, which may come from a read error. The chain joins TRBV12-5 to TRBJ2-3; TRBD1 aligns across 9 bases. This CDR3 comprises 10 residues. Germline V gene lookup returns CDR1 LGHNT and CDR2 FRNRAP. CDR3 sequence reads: CATGTGNDFF. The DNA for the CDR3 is TGTGCTACAGGGACAGGGAACGATTTTTTT.

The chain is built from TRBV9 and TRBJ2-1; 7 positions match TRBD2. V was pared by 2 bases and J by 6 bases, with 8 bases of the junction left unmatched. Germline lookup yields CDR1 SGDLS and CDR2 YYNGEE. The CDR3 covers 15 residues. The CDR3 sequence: CASSVSGGSLNEQFF. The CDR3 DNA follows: TGTGCCAGCAGCGTTTCTGGCGGGAGCCTCAATGAGCAGTTCTTC.

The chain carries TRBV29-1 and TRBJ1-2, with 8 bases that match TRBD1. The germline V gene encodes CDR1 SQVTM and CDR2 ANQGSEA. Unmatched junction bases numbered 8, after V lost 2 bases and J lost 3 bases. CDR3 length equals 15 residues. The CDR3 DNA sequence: TGCAGCGTTGAACCTGGACAGGGCGAATACTATGGCTACACCTTC. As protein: CSVEPGQGEYYGYTF.

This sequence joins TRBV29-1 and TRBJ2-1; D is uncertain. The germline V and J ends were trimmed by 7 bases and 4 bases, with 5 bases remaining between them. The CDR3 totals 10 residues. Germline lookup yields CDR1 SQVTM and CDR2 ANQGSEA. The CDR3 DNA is TGCAGCGCCATGTACAATGAGCAGTTCTTC. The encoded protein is CSAMYNEQFF.

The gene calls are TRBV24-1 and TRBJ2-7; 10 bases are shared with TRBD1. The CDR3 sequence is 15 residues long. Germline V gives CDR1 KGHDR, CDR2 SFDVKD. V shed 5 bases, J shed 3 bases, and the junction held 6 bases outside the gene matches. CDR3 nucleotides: TGTGCCACCAGTGCGTCCGGGACAGGGGTCTACGAGCAGTACTTC. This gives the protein CATSASGTGVYEQYF.

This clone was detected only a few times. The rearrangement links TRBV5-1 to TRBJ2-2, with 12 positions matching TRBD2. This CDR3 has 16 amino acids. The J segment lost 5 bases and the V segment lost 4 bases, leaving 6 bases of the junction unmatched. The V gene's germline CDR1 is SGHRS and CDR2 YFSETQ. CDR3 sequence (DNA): TGCGCCAGCAGCCCCCGACTAGCGGGAGAAACCGGGGAGCTGTTTTTT. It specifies CASSPRLAGETGELFF.

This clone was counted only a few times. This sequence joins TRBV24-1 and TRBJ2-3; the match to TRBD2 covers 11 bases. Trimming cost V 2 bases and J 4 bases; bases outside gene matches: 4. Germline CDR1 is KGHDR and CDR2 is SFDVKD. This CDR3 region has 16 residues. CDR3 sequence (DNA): TGTGCCACCAGTGATTCACTAGCGGGAGTTCCAGATACGCAGTATTTT. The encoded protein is CATSDSLAGVPDTQYF.

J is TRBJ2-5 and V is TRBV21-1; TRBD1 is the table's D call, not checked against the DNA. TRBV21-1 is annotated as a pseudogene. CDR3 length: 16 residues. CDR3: CASSKLRDRAQETQYF. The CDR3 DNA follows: TGTGCCAGCAGCAAGCTCCGGGACAGGGCCCAAGAGACCCAGTACTTC.

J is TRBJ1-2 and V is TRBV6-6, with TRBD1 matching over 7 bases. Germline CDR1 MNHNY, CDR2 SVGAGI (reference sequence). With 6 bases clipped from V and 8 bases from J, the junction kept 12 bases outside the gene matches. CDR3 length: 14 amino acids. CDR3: CASSRQGGSGGYTF. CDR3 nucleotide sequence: TGTGCCAGCAGCCGACAGGGAGGTTCGGGCGGCTACACCTTC.

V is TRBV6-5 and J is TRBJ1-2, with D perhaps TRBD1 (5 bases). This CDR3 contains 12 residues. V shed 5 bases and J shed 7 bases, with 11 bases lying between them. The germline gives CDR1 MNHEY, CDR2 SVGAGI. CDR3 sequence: CASSPWGGGYTF. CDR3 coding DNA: TGTGCCAGCAGTCCGTGGGGGGGTGGCTACACCTTC.

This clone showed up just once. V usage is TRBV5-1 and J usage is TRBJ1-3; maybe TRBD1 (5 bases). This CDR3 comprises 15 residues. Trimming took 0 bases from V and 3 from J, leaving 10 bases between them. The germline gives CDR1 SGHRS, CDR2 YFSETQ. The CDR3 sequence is CASSLAGGNGNTIYF. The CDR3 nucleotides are TGCGCCAGCAGCTTGGCCGGGGGGAATGGAAACACCATATATTTT. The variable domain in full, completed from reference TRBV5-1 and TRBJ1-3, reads KAGVTQTPRYLIKTRGQQVTLSCSPISGHRSVSWYQQTPGQGLQFLFEYFSETQRNKGNFPGRFSGRQFSNSRSEMNVSTLELGDSALYLCASSLAGGNGNTIYFGEGSWLTVV.

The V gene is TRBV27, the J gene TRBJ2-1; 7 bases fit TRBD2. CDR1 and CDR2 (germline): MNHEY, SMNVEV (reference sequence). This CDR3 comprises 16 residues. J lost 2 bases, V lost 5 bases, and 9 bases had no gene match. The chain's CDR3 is CASSPQAGYTYNEQFF. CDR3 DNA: TGTGCCAGCAGTCCTCAAGCGGGGTACACCTACAATGAGCAGTTCTTC.

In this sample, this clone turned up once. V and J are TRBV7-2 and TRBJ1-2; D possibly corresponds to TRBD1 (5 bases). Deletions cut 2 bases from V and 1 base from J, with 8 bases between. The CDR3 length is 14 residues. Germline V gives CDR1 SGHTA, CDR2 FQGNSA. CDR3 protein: CASSLRGGNYGYTF. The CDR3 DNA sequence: TGTGCCAGCAGCTTACGGGGGGGTAACTATGGCTACACCTTC.

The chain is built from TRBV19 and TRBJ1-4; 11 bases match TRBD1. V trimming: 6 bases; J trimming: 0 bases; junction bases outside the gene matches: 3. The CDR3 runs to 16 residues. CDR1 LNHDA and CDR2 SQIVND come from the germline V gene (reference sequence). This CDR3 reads CASRDRGLSTNEKLFF. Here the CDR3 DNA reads TGTGCCAGTAGGGACAGGGGGCTCTCAACTAATGAAAAACTGTTTTTT.

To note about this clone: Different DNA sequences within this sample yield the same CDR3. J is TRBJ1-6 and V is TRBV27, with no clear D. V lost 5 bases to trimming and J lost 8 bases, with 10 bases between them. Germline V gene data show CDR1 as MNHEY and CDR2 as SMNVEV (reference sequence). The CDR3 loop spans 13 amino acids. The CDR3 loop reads CASSRSRDSPLHF. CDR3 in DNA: TGTGCCAGCAGTCGCTCGCGGGATTCACCCCTCCACTTT.